Listed here are 8 T cell receptor beta chains from one sample, sequenced in a study of glioma-infiltrating T cells after dendritic cell vaccination. TCRdb's copy holds only in-frame clones and misses some; the assay was immunoSEQ multiplex PCR. The profile shows about 92,000 clones, under 90% of them singletons. Here the sequenced sample was blood, taken before dendritic cell vaccination. The source of these receptors is a human donor with glioblastoma.

The chain carries TRBV9 and TRBJ2-4; 7 positions agree with TRBD1. CDR3 length equals 14 residues. Germline values: CDR1 SGDLS, CDR2 YYNGEE. The ends lost 0 bases at V and 10 bases at J; junction bases unmatched: 7. The CDR3 loop is CASSVGDRMEIQYF. Here the CDR3 DNA reads TGTGCCAGCAGCGTAGGGGACAGAATGGAAATTCAGTACTTC.

The chain employs TRBV7-3 and TRBJ2-3, with 9 bases that match TRBD2. The V and J ends lost 2 bases and 4 bases, in that order; junction bases with no gene match: 4. CDR1 SGHTA and CDR2 FQGTGA come from the germline V gene. This CDR3 region has 15 residues. For the CDR3, the DNA is TGTGCCAGCAGCTTACCGGGACTAGCTGCAGATACGCAGTATTTT. Its protein is CASSLPGLAADTQYF.

V is TRBV21-1 and J is TRBJ2-5; the table's D call, TRBD1, has no DNA check behind it. TRBV21-1 is listed as a pseudogene. The CDR3 loop spans 15 amino acids. The CDR3 region has the DNA TGTGCCAGCAGCAATAGTGACAGGGGGCAGAAGACCCAGTACTTC. Encoded protein: CASSNSDRGQKTQYF.

This chain uses TRBV6-5 with TRBJ2-1, with 13 nucleotides matching TRBD2. This CDR3 contains 16 residues. Germline V gene sequence: CDR1 MNHEY, CDR2 SVGAGI. V shed 0 bases, J shed 4 bases, and the junction held 0 bases outside the gene matches. The DNA of the CDR3 is TGTGCCAGCAGTTACTCGGGACTAGCGGGGTACAATGAGCAGTTCTTC. Amino acid sequence: CASSYSGLAGYNEQFF.

This chain connects TRBV5-1 to TRBJ2-5; 9 bases line up with TRBD2. The end of the DNA is better explained by TRBJ2-7, so the J call may be wrong. Germline CDR1 SGHRS, CDR2 YFSETQ. CDR3 length: 15 amino acids. The CDR3 is CASSLWTSAPNEQYF. For the CDR3, the DNA is TGCGCCAGCAGCTTGTGGACTAGCGCCCCCAACGAGCAGTACTTC.

The chain couples TRBV7-2 to TRBJ1-2; possible D gene TRBD1, 6 bases. This CDR3 is built from 15 residues. V was pared by 5 bases and J by 6 bases, with 19 bases between. The germline V gene has CDR1 SGHTA and CDR2 FQGNSA. CDR3 region: CASSPYRGAQNGYTF. The DNA of the CDR3 is TGTGCCAGCAGCCCATACCGGGGGGCGCAGAATGGCTACACCTTC.

On this clone: The germline gene is not matched at one end of the junction; a read error may be the cause. The chain combines TRBV7-9 with TRBJ1-1, with 7 bases identical to TRBD1. The CDR3 spans 12 residues. Germline-derived CDR1 and CDR2 are SEHNR and FQNEAQ (reference sequence). CDR3 in DNA: TGTGCCAGCAGGTTAGACAGGGCTGAAGCTTTCTTT. It yields the protein CASRLDRAEAFF.

The rearrangement uses TRBV2 and TRBJ1-1; 8 bases map to TRBD1. Germline V lookup: CDR1 SNHLY, CDR2 FYNNEI. The CDR3 has 14 amino acids. V gave up 9 bases and J gave up 0 bases; unmatched junction bases: 6. The CDR3 DNA is TGTGCCAGGCATAGGACAGGGATGAACACTGAAGCTTTCTTT. Encoded protein: CARHRTGMNTEAFF.